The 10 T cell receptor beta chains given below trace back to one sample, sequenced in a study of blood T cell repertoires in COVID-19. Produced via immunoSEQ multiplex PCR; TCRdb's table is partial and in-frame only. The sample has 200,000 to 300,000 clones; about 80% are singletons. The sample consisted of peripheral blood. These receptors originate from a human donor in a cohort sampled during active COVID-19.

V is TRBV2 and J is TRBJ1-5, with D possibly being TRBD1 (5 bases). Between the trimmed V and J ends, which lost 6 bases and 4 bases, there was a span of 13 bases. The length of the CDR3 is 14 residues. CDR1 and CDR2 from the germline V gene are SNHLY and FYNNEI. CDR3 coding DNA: TGTGCCAGCAGCGAGGGACTCTTGAATCAGCCCCAGCATTTT. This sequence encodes CASSEGLLNQPQHF.

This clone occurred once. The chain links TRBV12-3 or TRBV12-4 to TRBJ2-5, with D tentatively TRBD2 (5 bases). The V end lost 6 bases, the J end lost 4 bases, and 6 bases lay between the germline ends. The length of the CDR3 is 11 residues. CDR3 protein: CASRLGETQYF. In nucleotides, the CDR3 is TGTGCCAGCAGACTAGGAGAGACCCAGTACTTC.

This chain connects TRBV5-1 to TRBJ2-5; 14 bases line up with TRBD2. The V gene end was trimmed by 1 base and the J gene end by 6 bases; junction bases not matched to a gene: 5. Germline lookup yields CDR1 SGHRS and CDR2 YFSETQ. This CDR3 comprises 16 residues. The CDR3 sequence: CASSLRLAGGPKTQYF. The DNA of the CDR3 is TGCGCCAGCAGCTTGCGACTAGCGGGGGGGCCGAAGACCCAGTACTTC.

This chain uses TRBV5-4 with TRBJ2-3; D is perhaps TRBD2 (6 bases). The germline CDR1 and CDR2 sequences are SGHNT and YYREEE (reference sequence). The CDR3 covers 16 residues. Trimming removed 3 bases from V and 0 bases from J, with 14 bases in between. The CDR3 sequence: CASSSQLALSTDTQYF. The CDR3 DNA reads TGTGCCAGCAGCTCTCAACTAGCCCTAAGCACAGATACGCAGTATTTT.

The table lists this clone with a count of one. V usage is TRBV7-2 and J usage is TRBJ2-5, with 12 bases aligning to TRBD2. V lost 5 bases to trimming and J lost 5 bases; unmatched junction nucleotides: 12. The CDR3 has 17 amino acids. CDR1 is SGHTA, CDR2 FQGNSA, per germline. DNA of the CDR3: TGTGCCAGCAGCCCGAATACCCTGACTAGCGGGGGTGAGACCCAGTACTTC. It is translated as CASSPNTLTSGGETQYF.

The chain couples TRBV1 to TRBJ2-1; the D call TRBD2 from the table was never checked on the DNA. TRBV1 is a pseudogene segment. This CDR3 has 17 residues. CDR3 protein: CTSSQVGVAGSYNEQFF. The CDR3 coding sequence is TGCACCAGCAGCCAAGTGGGGGTAGCGGGCTCCTACAATGAGCAGTTCTTC.

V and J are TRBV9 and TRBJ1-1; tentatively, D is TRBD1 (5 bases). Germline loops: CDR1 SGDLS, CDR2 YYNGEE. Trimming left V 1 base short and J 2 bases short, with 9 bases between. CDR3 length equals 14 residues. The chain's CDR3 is CASSVQGTNTEAFF. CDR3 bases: TGTGCCAGCAGCGTACAGGGAACTAACACTGAAGCTTTCTTT.

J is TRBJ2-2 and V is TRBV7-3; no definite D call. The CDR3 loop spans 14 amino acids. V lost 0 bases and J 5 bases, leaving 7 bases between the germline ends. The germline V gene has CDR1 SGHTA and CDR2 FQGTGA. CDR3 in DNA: TGTGCCAGCAGCTTAACTTTCCGGACCGGGGAGCTGTTTTTT. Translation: CASSLTFRTGELFF.

The CDR3 sequence is CASSSRRSNQPQHF. CDR3 sequence (DNA): TGTGCCAGCAGCTCTAGACGGAGCAATCAGCCCCAGCATTTT. The rearrangement joins TRBV5-8 to TRBJ1-5; D is unresolved. CDR1 and CDR2 (germline): SGHTS, YDEGEE. The ends were cut back, 3 bases at V and 1 base at J, with 8 bases in the middle. The CDR3 sequence is 14 residues long.

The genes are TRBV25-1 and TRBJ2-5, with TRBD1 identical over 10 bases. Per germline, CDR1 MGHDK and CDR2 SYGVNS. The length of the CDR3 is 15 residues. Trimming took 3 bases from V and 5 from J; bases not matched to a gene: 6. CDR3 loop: CASSEQTGGLETQYF. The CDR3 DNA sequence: TGTGCCAGCAGTGAGCAGACAGGGGGCCTCGAGACCCAGTACTTC.